Listed here are 10 T cell receptor beta chains from one sample, sequenced in a study of blood T cell repertoires in COVID-19. Assay: immunoSEQ multiplex PCR; the TCRdb copy retains only in-frame clones and omits some. The profile shows roughly 100,000 clones, around 76% of them singletons. Sequenced sample: peripheral blood. All receptors derive from a woman aged 70-85 years with acute or convalescent COVID-19.

The J gene is TRBJ1-2, the V gene TRBV5-1; D perhaps matches TRBD1 (5 bases). V was pared by 0 bases and J by 4 bases, with 10 bases between. The CDR3 is 14 amino acids. Germline assignment: CDR1 SGHRS and CDR2 YFSETQ. The CDR3 region is CASSLVGGVYGYTF. The CDR3 coding sequence is TGCGCCAGCAGCTTGGTGGGGGGAGTCTATGGCTACACCTTC.

The CDR3 here is CATSRDGVEQYF. The DNA for the CDR3 is TGTGCCACCAGCAGAGATGGAGTCGAGCAGTACTTC. This chain joins TRBV15 and TRBJ2-7; the D is unclear. Germline V gene lookup returns CDR1 LNHNV and CDR2 YYDKDF (reference sequence). This CDR3 is built from 12 residues. The V gene lost 0 bases and the J gene lost 6 bases, with 6 bases spanning the gap. Filled out from reference TRBV15 and TRBJ2-7, the complete variable domain reads DAMVIQNPRYQVTQFGKPVTLSCSQTLNHNVMYWYQQKSSQAPKLLFHYYDKDFNNEADTPDNFQSRRPNTSFCFLDIRSPGLGDTAMYLCATSRDGVEQYFGPGTRLTVT.

This clone was found a few times. The gene calls are TRBV5-5 and TRBJ2-5, with a tentative D call TRBD1 (5 bases). Germline CDR1 is SGHKS and CDR2 is YYEKEE (reference sequence). Trimming left V 4 bases short and J 2 bases short, with 15 bases between. The CDR3 consists of 15 residues. CDR3 region: CASSVKTGPQETQYF. For the CDR3, the DNA is TGTGCCAGCAGCGTGAAAACAGGACCTCAAGAGACCCAGTACTTC.

This clone was detected a few times. The CDR3 bases are TGTGCCAGCAGCGTAGTTCCGCAGGGTAACACTGAAGCTTTCTTT. Protein product: CASSVVPQGNTEAFF. The rearrangement uses TRBV9 and TRBJ1-1, with D possibly being TRBD1 (5 bases). The V end lost 0 bases, the J end lost 2 bases, and 11 bases lay between the germline ends. Germline V gene sequence: CDR1 SGDLS, CDR2 YYNGEE. The CDR3 is made up of 15 amino acids.

This clone was counted once. The rearrangement uses TRBV4-2 and TRBJ1-2, with a weak D call TRBD1 (6 bases). Germline V gives CDR1 LGHNA, CDR2 YNFKEQ. The CDR3 covers 15 residues. V was clipped by 0 bases and J by 8 bases, with 16 bases between them. The CDR3 is CASSQDVGGARGYTF. The CDR3 region has the DNA TGTGCCAGCAGCCAAGATGTTGGGGGGGCCCGAGGCTACACCTTC.

V gene TRBV6-1 combines with J gene TRBJ2-3; 14 nucleotides align to TRBD2. Germline V gene lookup returns CDR1 MNHNS and CDR2 SASEGT. Trimming at V came to 2 bases and at J to 6 bases, leaving 13 bases not matched to a gene. This CDR3 comprises 19 residues. CDR3 residues: CASSEPGTSGGRRPDTQYF. In nucleotides, the CDR3 is TGTGCCAGCAGTGAACCCGGGACTAGCGGGGGCCGTCGGCCCGATACGCAGTATTTT.

The rearrangement links TRBV6-5 to TRBJ1-6; D gene unclear. The CDR3 is made up of 14 amino acids. V dropped 4 bases and J dropped 7 bases, with 11 bases sitting between them. Per germline, CDR1 MNHEY and CDR2 SVGAGI. The DNA of the CDR3 is TGTGCCAGCAGTTGGGCGGGGTCCAATTCACCCCTCCACTTT. Translation gives CASSWAGSNSPLHF.

This clone has only a few counts. The CDR3, as DNA: TGTGCCAGTAGTACTCGTGCAGGGGACGGGGCTGGAAACACCATATATTTT. This sequence encodes CASSTRAGDGAGNTIYF. The rearrangement joins TRBV19 to TRBJ1-3; D perhaps matches TRBD1 (6 bases). CDR3 length: 17 residues. Germline V gives CDR1 LNHDA, CDR2 SQIVND (reference sequence). The V end lost 4 bases, the J end lost 2 bases, and 18 bases lay between the germline ends.

This clone was seen only a few times. This chain links TRBV18 with TRBJ1-2, with 7 positions matching TRBD1. V lost 5 bases and J lost 4; bases outside the gene matches: 7. The CDR3 has 14 amino acids. Germline V gene lookup returns CDR1 KGHSH and CDR2 LQKENI. The CDR3 is CASSGGTAVYGYTF. CDR3 DNA: TGTGCCAGCTCAGGCGGGACAGCGGTCTATGGCTACACCTTC.

This sequence joins TRBV5-4 and TRBJ2-4; D may be TRBD2 (6 bases). Germline-derived CDR1 and CDR2 are SGHNT and YYREEE (reference sequence). With 0 bases removed from V and 5 bases from J, the gap between germline ends came to 12 bases. This CDR3 region has 15 residues. CDR3: CASSLAAGRQNIQYF. The CDR3, as DNA: TGTGCCAGCAGCTTGGCGGCGGGGCGGCAAAACATTCAGTACTTC.